The 15 T cell receptor beta chains below come from one sample, sequenced in a study of blood T cell repertoires in COVID-19. The protocol was immunoSEQ multiplex PCR, while the TCRdb copy is restricted to in-frame clones and leaves out a portion. Here the sample spans roughly 200,000 clones, more than 75% being singletons. Sequenced material: peripheral blood. These receptors all stem from a person aged 70 to 85 with COVID-19, enrolled during active disease.

J is TRBJ1-6 and V is TRBV7-8, with TRBD1 as a possible D gene (5 bases). Germline CDR1 reads SGHVS; CDR2 reads FQNEAQ. V was pared by 1 base and J by 7 bases, with 11 bases between. This CDR3 region has 15 residues. The CDR3 loop is CASSLESQGNSPLHF. In DNA, the CDR3 is TGTGCCAGCAGCTTAGAAAGTCAGGGCAATTCACCCCTCCACTTT.

The chain combines TRBV14 with TRBJ2-7; possibly TRBD2 for D (5 bases). Trimming cost V 0 bases and J 4 bases, with 13 bases left between them. The CDR3 consists of 15 residues. Germline V CDR1 and CDR2: SGHDN, FVKESK. The CDR3 is CASSQESGWAYEQYF. The CDR3 bases are TGTGCCAGCAGCCAAGAATCGGGATGGGCGTACGAGCAGTACTTC. The full variable domain, in which reference TRBV14 and TRBJ2-7 provide the parts outside the CDR3, is EAGVTQFPSHSVIEKGQTVTLRCDPISGHDNLYWYRRVMGKEIKFLLHFVKESKQDESGMPNNRFLAERTGGTYSTLKVQPAELEDSGVYFCASSQESGWAYEQYFGPGTRLTVT.

The chain employs TRBV12-3 or TRBV12-4 and TRBJ2-1; D perhaps matches TRBD2 (5 bases). The CDR3 length is 12 residues. V lost 2 bases, J lost 9 bases, and 8 bases lay in between. The CDR3 region has the DNA TGTGCCAGCAGTTTACCAGGACTTGAGCAGTTCTTC. It codes for CASSLPGLEQFF.

The chain couples TRBV27 to TRBJ2-7; 10 nucleotides line up with TRBD1. CDR3 length: 14 residues. Germline V CDR1 and CDR2: MNHEY, SMNVEV (reference sequence). Losses at the gene ends were 5 bases for V and 4 bases for J; bases not matched to a gene: 5. CDR3 protein: CASSLDRGRYEQYF. CDR3 DNA: TGTGCCAGCAGTCTAGACAGGGGGCGGTACGAGCAGTACTTC.

For the CDR3, the DNA is TGTGCCAGCAGCTCGCGAGCCCAGAGGGGAGGCTATGGCTACACCTTC. It is translated as CASSSRAQRGGYGYTF. This chain uses TRBV7-9 with TRBJ1-2, with D tentatively TRBD1 (5 bases). The CDR3 contains 16 residues. Germline CDR1 and CDR2: SEHNR and FQNEAQ (reference sequence). The V gene lost 4 bases and the J gene lost 4 bases, with 19 bases spanning the gap.

Remarks on this clone: Other DNA sequences in the sample encode the same CDR3. The chain recombines TRBV7-2 with TRBJ2-1, with TRBD2 identical over 13 bases. Germline V gene data show CDR1 as SGHTA and CDR2 as FQGNSA. The CDR3 consists of 16 residues. V lost 5 bases to trimming and J lost 4 bases; unmatched junction nucleotides: 5. CDR3 coding DNA: TGTGCCAGCAGCCTCCGGACTAGCGGGGGTTACAATGAGCAGTTCTTC. Its protein product is CASSLRTSGGYNEQFF.

The chain links TRBV29-1 to TRBJ1-1, with 7 bases aligning to TRBD1. J gave up 1 base and V 8 bases, and 7 bases lay outside the gene matches. The V gene's germline CDR1 is SQVTM and CDR2 ANQGSEA. The CDR3 consists of 13 residues. The CDR3 bases are TGCAGCTTAAGACAGGGAACGAACACTGAAGCTTTCTTT. This codes for CSLRQGTNTEAFF.

This chain links TRBV10-3 with TRBJ1-5; D not certain. The CDR3 has 14 amino acids. With 10 bases removed from V and 6 bases from J, the gap between germline ends came to 19 bases. Germline CDR1 reads ENHRY; CDR2 reads SYGVKD. This chain's CDR3 is CATNFEAESQPQHF. CDR3 in DNA: TGTGCCACCAATTTTGAGGCGGAGAGTCAGCCCCAGCATTTT.

V usage is TRBV6-2 or TRBV6-3 and J usage is TRBJ1-2; 8 bases agree with TRBD1. The germline V gene encodes CDR1 MNHEY and CDR2 SVGEGT. Trimming took 4 bases from V and 8 from J; bases not matched to a gene: 6. The CDR3 has 13 residues. CDR3 bases: TGTGCCAGCAGTTTGCAGGGGGCGCACGGCTACACCTTC. As protein: CASSLQGAHGYTF.

V usage is TRBV19 and J usage is TRBJ1-4; no definite D call. The CDR3 runs 15 residues. Trimming removed 5 bases at V and 0 bases at J, with 10 bases between. Germline V gene sequence: CDR1 LNHDA, CDR2 SQIVND (reference sequence). In DNA, the CDR3 is TGTGCCAGTAGTGGGCCGGTTGCAACTAATGAAAAACTGTTTTTT. The encoded protein is CASSGPVATNEKLFF.

The CDR3 loop reads CAWSTGTGELFF. The CDR3 nucleotides read TGTGCCTGGAGTACGGGAACCGGGGAGCTGTTTTTT. This chain connects TRBV30 to TRBJ2-2; TRBD2 is a possible D gene (5 bases). The germline V gene encodes CDR1 GTSNPN and CDR2 SVGIG (reference sequence). V was clipped by 2 bases and J by 5 bases, with 6 bases between them. CDR3 length: 12 amino acids.

The chain couples TRBV9 to TRBJ2-2, with unresolved D. Trimming removed 1 base at V and 6 bases at J, with 13 bases between. This CDR3 has 15 residues. In germline, CDR1 is SGDLS, CDR2 YYNGEE. Here the CDR3 DNA reads TGTGCCAGCAGCGTACAACCCGAGTTGGCCGGGGAGCTGTTTTTT. Its translation: CASSVQPELAGELFF.

The CDR3 reads CASSLVTGQNYGYTF. The CDR3 region has the DNA TGTGCCAGCAGCTTAGTCACAGGGCAAAACTATGGCTACACCTTC. The genes are TRBV7-8 and TRBJ1-2; tentatively, D is TRBD1 (6 bases). Germline V gives CDR1 SGHVS, CDR2 FQNEAQ. The CDR3 length is 15 residues. V was shortened by 1 base and J by 2 bases, with 11 bases between the two germline ends.

This clone was observed a few times. This chain links TRBV7-9 with TRBJ2-5; possible D gene TRBD1, 8 bases. The V end was cut by 5 bases, the J end by 1 base, with 20 bases between. Germline-derived CDR1 and CDR2 are SEHNR and FQNEAQ (reference sequence). There are 17 residues in the CDR3. The CDR3 coding sequence is TGTGCCAGCAGCCCTCCCTGGACAGGGACTACCCAAGAGACCCAGTACTTC. It is translated as CASSPPWTGTTQETQYF.

CDR3 protein: CASSFNGRSEQYF. CDR3 bases: TGTGCCAGCAGTTTTAACGGGAGGAGCGAGCAGTACTTC. The V call is TRBV28, the J call TRBJ2-7, with TRBD2 matching over 7 bases. Per the germline V gene, CDR1 is MDHEN and CDR2 is SYDVKM. The junction had 5 bases not matched to a gene; V was cut back by 3 bases and J by 6 bases. The CDR3 contains 13 residues.